Below, one T cell receptor (beta chain) is given with its context. It lacks a known antigen. Libraries were constructed by the immunoSEQ multiplex PCR assay. For the multiplex PCR, a mixture combining 60 forward primers for TCR Vbeta segments and 13 reverse primers for TCR Jbeta segments was used. The CDR3 region of rearranged TCR beta genes was amplified from genomic DNA by a multiplex PCR assay. Amplified TCR beta libraries were sequenced as 87-base-pair reads on the Illumina HiSeq System. In the authors' own workflow: A later analysis counted about 80 million unique TCR beta chains across the 550 to 750 repertoires, and roughly 10 million of these chains were shared by at least two donors. A nearest-neighbor algorithm error-corrected the raw reads and collapsed the reads into unique sequences, merging closely related sequences to remove PCR and sequencing errors. V, D and J gene segments were assigned by aligning CDR3 sequences to IMGT reference sequences. For a sequence to be retained, a match of at least six nucleotides was required to both a V gene segment and a J gene segment. A rearrangement counted as productive if the CDR3 had no stop codons and remained in frame with V and J, and every other rearrangement counted as non-productive. CDR3 was defined according to IMGT convention as the region running from the second conserved V-encoded cysteine to the conserved J-encoded phenylalanine. In an earlier analysis of 500 to 650 of the donors, sequences lacking an unambiguous match to a single V gene segment were excluded. In an earlier analysis of about 590 of the donors, a V segment was called functional when productive rearrangements were above 56.7%, and segregating when the standard deviation between donors exceeded 5%. A statistical classification framework was built for diagnosing cytomegalovirus status from the catalog of TCR beta chain sequences. In a later analysis, V and J genes were assigned by comparing TCR nucleotide sequences against IMGT/GENE-DB human TR gene sequences. In a later analysis, CDR3 sequences and most-parsimonious VDJ recombination scenarios were assigned using the TCRdist pipeline. A later analysis defined each TCR beta chain by its CDR3 amino acid sequence plus V-gene family, and excluded reads lacking a unique V-gene family. A later analysis removed 500 to 650 highly shared, low-generation-probability nucleotide sequences to deal with suspected cross-contamination and a sequencing artifact. In a later analysis, a clonal expansion index was calculated for each public chain from normalized within-repertoire ranks of inferred template counts. A later analysis computed generation probabilities with a VDJ recombination model fitted to out-of-frame rearrangements, and checked the results against IGoR. In a later analysis, hypergeometric tests were used to score TCR-TCR, TCR-HLA and TCR-CMV co-occurrence, with a repertoire-size bias correction applied to TCR pairs. A later analysis estimated false discovery rates by permuting HLA or CMV assignments 20 times. In a later analysis, co-occurring TCRs were grouped using DBSCAN, and TCRdist sequence similarity was added for clustering within HLA-allele-positive subsets. Co-occurrence clustering excluded repertoires with fewer than 30,000 or more than 120,000 public chains, plus five with anomalous nucleotide sharing. This is the immuneACCESS table as TCRdb keeps it, with only in-frame sequences that have V and J called. A part of the clones is gone; compared with another copy, unresolved V genes explain less than half, and the rest is unexplained. That table furnishes V, J and clone size, whereas the DNA furnished D and trimming. For this sample, the table gives approximately 50,000 clones. 2.3% of the sample is in the top ten clones.

The sample comes from a study of cytomegalovirus exposure and HLA in healthy donors (dated by TCRdb to the late 2010s). Regarding the complete study: An earlier analysis of about 530 of the donors reported roughly 300 Gb of sequence data and around 120 million unique TCR beta sequences obtained from about 170 million T cells. The number of typed donors differed by locus: about 629-640 for A, B, C, DRB1 and DQB1; approximately 530 for DQA1; approximately 600 for DPA1; and 400 to 480 for DPB1. High-throughput TCR immunosequencing, statistical association of individual TCRs with disease status, and machine learning were combined to predict cytomegalovirus infection status. Several DR-DQ haplotypes were treated as single units for association and clustering because of strong linkage in the cohort. Every repertoire in the discovery cohort had been generated on one and the same sequencing platform. HLA typing included class I and class II loci at four-digit resolution. Besides the first cohort of roughly 700 subjects, a separate validation cohort made up of 90 to 150 different subjects was used. An early release covering more than 500 HLA-typed donors comprised roughly 300 gigabases of sequencing data and some 79 million unique TCR sequences. An earlier analysis of a few hundred of the donors applied high-throughput TCR beta sequencing to assess whether each TCR beta V gene segment acted as functional or pseudogenic. The genetic ancestry cluster associated with self-reported Caucasian donors included over 80% of the approximately 430 genotyped donors. In a later genetic analysis, genome-wide SNP genotypes for about 60% of the 666 donors were used, and that subset was treated as a discovery cohort. In the later analysis, no new phenotypic data were used to find candidate immune exposures; instead, reliance was placed on TCR beta sequences and their occurrence across donors. Alongside the repertoire data, information on donor age, sex, ethnicity and CMV serostatus was compiled. Among about 360 genotyped donors of the cohort, an average of about 240,000 unique TCR beta nucleotide sequences were sequenced per donor, roughly 20% of them non-productive. To study patterns of TCR occurrence, a later analysis re-analyzed previously published TCR beta repertoires from around 700 donors and added high-resolution HLA genotyping. The T cell repertoires of around 670 subjects were profiled by immunosequencing and related to cytomegalovirus serostatus. The aim of the study was to test whether cataloging public T cell receptors could identify signatures of past pathogen exposure.

Taken from cysteine to phenylalanine, the CDR3 has 14 residues. Only the CDR3 part of the read is kept: 42 bases, read in frame from the first base. CDR1 MNHNS and CDR2 SASEGT were looked up in the germline V gene. The germline V end is reduced by 6 bases and the J end by 2 bases; junction bases left unmatched: 7. Results the study describes overall, beyond this receptor: Compared with the approximately 670-donor mean, donors in an Asian-associated ancestry cluster had fewer N-insertions in productive TCRs, according to a later genetic analysis. The classifier was reported to diagnose cytomegalovirus status with high specificity and sensitivity in both the original cohort and the validation cohort. A later analysis found that most CMV-associated TCR beta chains appeared HLA-restricted, with HLA associations seemingly driven largely by CMV exposure. Some IMGT-functional V segments, including TRBV6-2 and TRBV6-3, could not be distinguished by the 87-base-pair reads and were therefore excluded. A further reported finding was that TCR beta sequences accurately predicted the HLA-A and HLA-B alleles for most subjects in the first cohort. The earlier analysis of a few hundred of the donors excluded some 16 rarely observed V segments, including chromosome 9 orphons, because counts were too low. According to the authors, the approach could potentially be generalized to other disease states and immunological phenotypes. In an earlier analysis of fewer than 750 of the donors, most TCR beta V segments were observed in productive rearrangements about 87% or about 30% of the time, broadly matching IMGT annotations. The study gave a list of some 150 TCR beta chains associated with cytomegalovirus. In this cohort, only TCR beta chains were sequenced, and detectable features were limited by the absence of alpha or paired-chain data. A group of highly shared sequence variants was considered likely to be a technical artifact of the sequencing pipeline. While some public TCRs were present in many individuals, most TCR sequences turned up only very rarely across donors. HLA typing was unavailable for some donors at each locus, so association tests used only the typed subset. V-gene and J-gene trimming of TCR beta chains was associated with a missense DCLRE1C variant in a later genetic analysis, and the association was replicated in an independent cohort. Linkage disequilibrium might explain the correlated functional status among segregating V segments, but an unknown experimental factor could not be ruled out. Specific HLA alleles were associated with 18,000 or so TCR beta sequences at a false discovery rate of 0.05 in a later analysis. The presence/absence analyses assumed that sequencing depth was roughly uniform across donors, and that assumption may not be true. For the cohort, immune exposure information was limited to CMV serostatus. According to a later analysis, TCR association rates differed among HLA loci, with DRB1 alleles showing the most associated TCRs and HLA-C alleles showing the fewest. Strong co-occurrence of HLA alleles, especially DR and DQ, made assigning TCR associations to individual alleles difficult. In a later analysis, HLA-associated TCR beta chains were found to be more clonally expanded and to have lower generation probabilities than equally common non-associated chains. According to a later analysis, parvovirus B19, influenza, CMV and Epstein-Barr virus appeared linked to several top co-occurrence clusters. A few of the identified cytomegalovirus-associated TCR beta chains were confirmed in vitro to be specific for cytomegalovirus antigens.

In total, roughly 670 healthy bone marrow donors made up the cohort. At the time of sampling, every cohort member was nominally healthy, though immune exposures that went unrecorded were likely present. The donor was CMV seronegative and belonged to the group of around 400 seronegative cohort members. Every donor gave a peripheral blood sample, and the peripheral blood mononuclear cells from that sample were used for TCR beta sequencing. Genomic DNA extraction from the blood cell samples was performed with the Qiagen DNeasy Blood Extraction Kit. The receptor was isolated from a female donor in good health and CMV-seronegative. The material sequenced was PBMCs. This chain joins TRBV6-1 to TRBJ2-7; 7 nucleotides in the junction match TRBD1. CDR3 protein: CASSPTGSAYEQYF. The DNA reads as follows: TGTGCCAGCAGCCCGACAGGGTCGGCCTACGAGCAGTACTTC.